This TCR beta chain appears in the sequencing data of a study of blood T cell repertoires in COVID-19. Repertoires were generated with immunoSEQ multiplex PCR, while TCRdb's copy carries only in-frame clones and drops some. This sample yields approximately 290,000 clones, of which roughly nine tenths are seen a single time; about 2% belongs to the top ten. Deletions cut 2 bases from V and 1 base from J, with 8 bases between. Germline V CDR1 and CDR2: LGHNA, YNFKEQ. This CDR3 region has 14 residues. Sequenced sample: peripheral blood. The sequence was collected from a woman in her twenties or thirties with COVID-19, enrolled during active disease. The chain carries TRBV4-2 and TRBJ1-1; D uncertain. The CDR3 DNA follows: TGTGCCAGCAGCCAACCAGGAGGGAACACTGAAGCTTTCTTT. Residues: CASSQPGGNTEAFF.